This record concerns one TCR beta chain sequence. Its cognate antigen is unknown. The sample is drawn from a study of CD8 T cells in ankylosing spondylitis. Study-wide findings and caveats: Seemingly distinctive of ankylosing spondylitis blood was a TCR beta motif formed by eight highly homologous variants.

One entry per CDR3 protein results from TCRdb running MiXCR on the 5' RACE reads. Here the sample spans almost 400,000 distinct CDR3 sequences, approximately 20% being singletons. V was pared by 0 bases and J by 5 bases, with 19 bases between. The CDR3 length is 17 residues. From germline, CDR1 is LGHNA and CDR2 YNFKEQ. The gene calls are TRBV4-2 and TRBJ1-2; D might be TRBD1 (6 bases). The receptor's source is a male donor with ankylosing spondylitis. Input material: blood, either unsorted or a sorted T cell fraction (not recorded which). CDR3 sequence reads: CASSQDETTGNIYGYTF. CDR3 coding DNA: TGTGCCAGCAGCCAAGACGAAACTACAGGGAATATATATGGCTACACCTTC.